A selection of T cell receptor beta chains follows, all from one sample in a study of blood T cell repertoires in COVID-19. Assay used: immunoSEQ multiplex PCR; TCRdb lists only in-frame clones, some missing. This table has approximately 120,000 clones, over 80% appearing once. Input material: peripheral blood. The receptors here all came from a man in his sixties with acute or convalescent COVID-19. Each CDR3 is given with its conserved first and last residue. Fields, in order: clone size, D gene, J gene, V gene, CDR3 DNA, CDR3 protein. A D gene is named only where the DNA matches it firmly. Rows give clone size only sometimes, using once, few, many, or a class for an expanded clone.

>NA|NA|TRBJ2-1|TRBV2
TGTGCCAGCAGTCGACAGCCCTACAATGAGCAGTTCTTC
CASSRQPYNEQFF
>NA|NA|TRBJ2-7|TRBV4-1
TGCGCCAGCAGCCTCGGAATAGGGGCCTACGAGCAGTACTTC
CASSLGIGAYEQYF
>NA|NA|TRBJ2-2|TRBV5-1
TGCGCCAGCAGCTTAGTCAGGGGCGGCACCGGGGAGCTGTTTTTT
CASSLVRGGTGELFF
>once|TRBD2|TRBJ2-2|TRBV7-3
TGTGCCAGCAGCTTAGCTAGCGGGAGGGCCCCGGAGGAGCTGTTTTTT
CASSLASGRAPEELFF
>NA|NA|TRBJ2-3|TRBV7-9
TGTGCCAGCAGCTTAGATTCGGATACGCAGTATTTT
CASSLDSDTQYF
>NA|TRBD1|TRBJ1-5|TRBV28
TGTGCCAGCAGTTTATCTGCAGGGGGCAGGCAGCCCCAGCATTTT
CASSLSAGGRQPQHF
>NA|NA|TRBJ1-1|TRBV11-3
TGTGCCAGCAGCTTTTCAGGGGCGAACACTGAAGCTTTCTTT
CASSFSGANTEAFF
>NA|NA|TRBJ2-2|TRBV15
TGTGCCACCAGCATAGGGGACAACGGGGAGCTGTTTTTT
CATSIGDNGELFF
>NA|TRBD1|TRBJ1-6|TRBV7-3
TGTGCCAGCAGCTTAGACAGGGGCAATTCACCCCTCCACTTT
CASSLDRGNSPLHF
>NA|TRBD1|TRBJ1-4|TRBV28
TGTGCCAGCAGTCCTACAGGGGGCGGCGGGAAACTGTTTTTT
CASSPTGGGGKLFF
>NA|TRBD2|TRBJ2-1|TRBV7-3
TGTGCCAGCAGCCTTATAGCGGGAGGTCATGAGCAGTTCTTC
CASSLIAGGHEQFF
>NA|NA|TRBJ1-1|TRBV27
TGTGCCAGCAGTCCTCAAAATGGACAGCACACTGAAGCTTTCTTT
CASSPQNGQHTEAFF
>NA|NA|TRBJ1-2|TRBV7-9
TGTGCCAGCAGCCCCTGGACGGGGACATTCTATGGCTACACCTTC
CASSPWTGTFYGYTF
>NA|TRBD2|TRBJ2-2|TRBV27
TGTGCCAGCAGTGCGGGACTAGCGGGAAGGGTCTCCGGGGAGCTGTTTTTT
CASSAGLAGRVSGELFF
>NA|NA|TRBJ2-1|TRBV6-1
TGTGCCAGCAGTGATGGGACTACGGGGGCCAATGAGCAGTTCTTC
CASSDGTTGANEQFF
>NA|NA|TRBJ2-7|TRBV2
TGTGCCAGCAGAGAATCCCTAGCGTACGAGCAGTACTTC
CASRESLAYEQYF
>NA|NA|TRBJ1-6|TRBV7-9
TGTGCCAGCAGCTCCGGCGGGAATAATTCACCCCTCCACTTT
CASSSGGNNSPLHF
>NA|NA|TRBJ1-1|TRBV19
TGTGCCAGTAGTTCATACAGGGTATGGACTGAAGCTTTCTTT
CASSSYRVWTEAFF
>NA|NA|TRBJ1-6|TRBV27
TGTGCCAGCAGCCAGGGGATAGATTCACCCCTCCACTTT
CASSQGIDSPLHF
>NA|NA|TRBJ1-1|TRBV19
TGTGCCAGTAATACAGGGTGGGTGAACACTGAAGCTTTCTTT
CASNTGWVNTEAFF
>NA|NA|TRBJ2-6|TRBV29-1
TGCAGCGTTCCCCTCGGACAGCTCTCTGGGGCCAACGTCCTGACTTTC
CSVPLGQLSGANVLTF
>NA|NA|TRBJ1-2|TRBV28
TGTGCCAGCAGTTTCGGGGGCTATGGCTACACCTTC
CASSFGGYGYTF
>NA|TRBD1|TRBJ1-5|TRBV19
TGTGCCACCAAGCCTAGGGGGCTTGGTAATCAGCCCCAGCATTTT
CATKPRGLGNQPQHF
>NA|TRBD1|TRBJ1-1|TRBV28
TGTGCCAGCAGTTTAGGACAGGGATTTCGCACTGAAGCTTTCTTT
CASSLGQGFRTEAFF
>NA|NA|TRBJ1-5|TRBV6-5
TGTGCCAGCAGTTACGCGGGGGGCAGCAATCAGCCCCAGCATTTT
CASSYAGGSNQPQHF
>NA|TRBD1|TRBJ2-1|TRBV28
TGTGCCAGCAGTCTTCTGGGACAGCGGTATTCGAATGAGCAGTTCTTC
CASSLLGQRYSNEQFF
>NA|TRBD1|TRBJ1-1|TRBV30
TGTGCCTGGCGGACAGGGGGTGCCACTGAAGCTTTCTTT
CAWRTGGATEAFF
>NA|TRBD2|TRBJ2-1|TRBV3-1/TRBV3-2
TGTGCCAGCACCAGGCTAGCGGGAGGGATTGAGCAGTTCTTC
CASTRLAGGIEQFF
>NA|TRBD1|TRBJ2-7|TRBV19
TGTGCCAGTAGTATCGGGACAGGGGGCGACGAGCAGTACTTC
CASSIGTGGDEQYF
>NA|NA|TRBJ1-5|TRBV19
TGTGCCAGTAGTATAGAAGGAGGACAGTACAATCAGCCCCAGCATTTT
CASSIEGGQYNQPQHF
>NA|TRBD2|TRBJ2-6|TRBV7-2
TGTGCCAGCAGCCCTGGGAGGGCATTTGGGGCCAACGTCCTGACTTTC
CASSPGRAFGANVLTF
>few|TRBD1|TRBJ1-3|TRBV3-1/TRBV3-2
TGTGCCAGCAGCCGGGACAGGTCTGGAAACACCATATATTTT
CASSRDRSGNTIYF
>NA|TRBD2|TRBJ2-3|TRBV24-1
TGTGCCACCTCCCCGGGACTAGCGGAGACAGATACGCAGTATTTT
CATSPGLAETDTQYF
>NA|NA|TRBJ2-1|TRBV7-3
TGTGCCAGCAGCTTAGGCTTCCGCTATGAGCAGTTCTTC
CASSLGFRYEQFF
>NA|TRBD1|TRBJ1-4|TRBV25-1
TGTGCCAGCAGTGATAGGGGGACAGGGTTGGGAAAACTGTTTTTT
CASSDRGTGLGKLFF
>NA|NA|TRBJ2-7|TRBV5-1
TGCGCCAGCAGCTTGGCCGCGGGGCTCTCCTACGAGCAGTACTTC
CASSLAAGLSYEQYF
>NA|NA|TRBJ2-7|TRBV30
TGTGCCTGGAGTACGGGGTACGAGCAGTACTTC
CAWSTGYEQYF
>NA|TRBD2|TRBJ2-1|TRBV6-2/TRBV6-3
TGTGCCAGCAGTTACGAGGCGGGACTAGCGGTTTTGAATGAGCAGTTCTTC
CASSYEAGLAVLNEQFF
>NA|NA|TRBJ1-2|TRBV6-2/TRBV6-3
TGTGCCAGCAGTTACTGGGTGGGTGCTCAGGGAAGCGTCGGCTACACCTTC
CASSYWVGAQGSVGYTF
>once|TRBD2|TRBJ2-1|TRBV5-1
TGCGCCAGCAGCTTGCGGGCTAGCGGGTCCGTGGGGAATGAGCAGTTCTTC
CASSLRASGSVGNEQFF
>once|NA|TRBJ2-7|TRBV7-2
TGTGCCAGCAGCGAAGACAGGGAGGCGGGACAGTACTTC
CASSEDREAGQYF
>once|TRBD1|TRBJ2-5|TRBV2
TGTGCCAGCACGGGTCCAGGGGGCCGAGAGACCCAGTACTTC
CASTGPGGRETQYF
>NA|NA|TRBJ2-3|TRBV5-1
TGCGCCAGCAGCTTGGTCGTGGGGCGGGGAGATACGCAGTATTTT
CASSLVVGRGDTQYF
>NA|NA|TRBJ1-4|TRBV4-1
TGCGCCAGCAGCCTTCCTAGGCCTCGGGGGATCGGTGAAAAACTGTTTTTT
CASSLPRPRGIGEKLFF
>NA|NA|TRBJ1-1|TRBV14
TGTGCCAGCAGCTACCAGGCAGGGAGGATGAACACTGAAGCTTTCTTT
CASSYQAGRMNTEAFF
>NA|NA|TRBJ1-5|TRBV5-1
TGCGCCAGCAGCGCAGGCCCCTCGACAGGCCATCAGCCCCAGCATTTT
CASSAGPSTGHQPQHF
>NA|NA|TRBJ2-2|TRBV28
TGTGCCAGCTTTTTAGGGGGGGCCGGCACCGGGGAGCTGTTTTTT
CASFLGGAGTGELFF
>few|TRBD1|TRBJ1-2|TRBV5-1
TGCGCCAGTACCCGCGATTTACCAGGGGGCGCCGGCTATGGCTACACCTTC
CASTRDLPGGAGYGYTF
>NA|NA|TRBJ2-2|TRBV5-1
TGCGCCAGCAGCTTGTTAGAGGGCACCGGGGAGCTGTTTTTT
CASSLLEGTGELFF
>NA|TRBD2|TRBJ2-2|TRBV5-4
TGTGCCAGCAGTTTTGGGACTAGTTACACCGGGGAGCTGTTTTTT
CASSFGTSYTGELFF
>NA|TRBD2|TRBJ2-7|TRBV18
TGTGCCAGCTCACCAGGACTAGCGGGACAGTACGAGCAGTACTTC
CASSPGLAGQYEQYF
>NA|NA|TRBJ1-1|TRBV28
TGTGCCAGCCCAGGGCAGGGAACGTTAAACACTGAAGCTTTCTTT
CASPGQGTLNTEAFF
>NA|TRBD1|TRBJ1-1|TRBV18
TGTGCCAGCTCACCACGCCAGGGGGCTGAAGCTTTCTTT
CASSPRQGAEAFF
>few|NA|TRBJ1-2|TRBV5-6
TGTGCCAGCAGCTTGTATGGCCTTAACTATGGCTACACCTTC
CASSLYGLNYGYTF
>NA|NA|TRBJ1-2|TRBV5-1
TGCGCCAGCAGCTTGGTGGAGAACTATGGCTACACCTTC
CASSLVENYGYTF
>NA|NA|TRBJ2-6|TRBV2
TGTGCCAGCTTTCCTAGGACTCGCGGGGCCAACGTCCTGACTTTC
CASFPRTRGANVLTF
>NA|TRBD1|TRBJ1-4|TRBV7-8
TGTGCCAGCAGCCCGACCCGGGACAGGGGTTGGGAAAAACTGTTTTTT
CASSPTRDRGWEKLFF
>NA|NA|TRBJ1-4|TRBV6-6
TGTGCCAGCAGTTTAGTTTCCGTTAATGAAAAACTGTTTTTT
CASSLVSVNEKLFF
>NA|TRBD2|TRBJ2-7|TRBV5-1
TGCGCCAGCAGCCATAGCGGGAGGGCCTACGAGCAGTACTTC
CASSHSGRAYEQYF
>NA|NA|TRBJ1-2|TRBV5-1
TGCGCCAGCAGCCCCGGGACGGGGGGCCTTAGCTACACCTTC
CASSPGTGGLSYTF